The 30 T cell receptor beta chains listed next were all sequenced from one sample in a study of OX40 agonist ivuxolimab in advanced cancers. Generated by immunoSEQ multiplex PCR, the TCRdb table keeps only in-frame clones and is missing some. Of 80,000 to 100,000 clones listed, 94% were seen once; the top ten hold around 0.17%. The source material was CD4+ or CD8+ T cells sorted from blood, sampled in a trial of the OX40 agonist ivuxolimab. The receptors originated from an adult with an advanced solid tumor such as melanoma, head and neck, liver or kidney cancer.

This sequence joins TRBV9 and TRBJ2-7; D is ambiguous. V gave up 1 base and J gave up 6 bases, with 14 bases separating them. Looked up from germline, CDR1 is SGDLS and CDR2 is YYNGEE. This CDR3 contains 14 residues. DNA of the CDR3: TGTGCCAGCAGCGTAACCTCTAATGGCCTCGAGCAGTACTTC. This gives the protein CASSVTSNGLEQYF. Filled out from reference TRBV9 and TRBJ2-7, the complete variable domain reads DSGVTQTPKHLITATGQRVTLRCSPRSGDLSVYWYQQSLDQGLQFLIQYYNGEERAKGNILERFSAQQFPDLHSELNLSSLELGDSALYFCASSVTSNGLEQYFGPGTRLTVT.

This CDR3 is CASSATANYGYTF. DNA for the CDR3: TGTGCCAGCAGCGCGACAGCTAACTATGGCTACACCTTC. This rearrangement joins TRBV7-2 to TRBJ1-2, with D tentatively TRBD1 (5 bases). Looked up from germline, CDR1 is SGHTA and CDR2 is FQGNSA. The CDR3 length is 13 residues. The V and J ends lost 5 bases and 0 bases respectively, with 7 bases between them.

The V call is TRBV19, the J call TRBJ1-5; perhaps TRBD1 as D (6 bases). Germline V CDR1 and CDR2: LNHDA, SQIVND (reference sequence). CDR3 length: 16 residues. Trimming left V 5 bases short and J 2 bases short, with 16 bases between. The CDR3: CASSPKTGWGNQPQHF. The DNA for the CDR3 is TGTGCCAGTAGTCCAAAGACAGGATGGGGCAATCAGCCCCAGCATTTT.

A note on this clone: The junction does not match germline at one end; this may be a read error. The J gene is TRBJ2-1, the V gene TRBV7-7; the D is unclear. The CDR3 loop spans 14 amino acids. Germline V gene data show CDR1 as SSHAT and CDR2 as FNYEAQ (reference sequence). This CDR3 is CASSSTTGPNEQFF. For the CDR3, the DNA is TGTGCTAGCAGCTCCACTACCGGGCCCAATGAGCAGTTCTTC.

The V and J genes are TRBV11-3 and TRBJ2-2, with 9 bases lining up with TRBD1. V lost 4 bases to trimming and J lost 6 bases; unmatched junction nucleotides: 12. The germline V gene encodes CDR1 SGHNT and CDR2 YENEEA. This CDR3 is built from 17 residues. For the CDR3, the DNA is TGTGCCAGCAGCTACCCCGGGACAGGGTCGATCCCCGGGGAGCTGTTTTTT. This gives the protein CASSYPGTGSIPGELFF.

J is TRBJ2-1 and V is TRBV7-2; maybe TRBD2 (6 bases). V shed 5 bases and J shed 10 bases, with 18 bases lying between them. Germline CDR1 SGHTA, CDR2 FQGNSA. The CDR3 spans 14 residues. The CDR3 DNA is TGTGCCAGCAGCCCCTCGGGACTGTCTAGGGAGCAGTTCTTC. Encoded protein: CASSPSGLSREQFF. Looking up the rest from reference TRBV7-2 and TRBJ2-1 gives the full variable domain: GAGVSQSPSNKVTEKGKDVELRCDPISGHTALYWYRQSLGQGLEFLIYFQGNSAPDKSGLPSDRFSAERTGGSVSTLTIQRTQQEDSAVYLCASSPSGLSREQFFGPGTRLTVL.

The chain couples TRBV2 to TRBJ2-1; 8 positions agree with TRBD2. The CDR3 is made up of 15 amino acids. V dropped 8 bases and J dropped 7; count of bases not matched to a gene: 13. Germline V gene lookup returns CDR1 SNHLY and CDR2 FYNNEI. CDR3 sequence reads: CASLPLAAAWNEQFF. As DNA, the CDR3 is TGTGCCAGCCTACCACTAGCGGCCGCCTGGAATGAGCAGTTCTTC. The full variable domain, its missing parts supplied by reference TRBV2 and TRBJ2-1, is EPEVTQTPSHQVTQMGQEVILRCVPISNHLYFYWYRQILGQKVEFLVSFYNNEISEKSEIFDDQFSVERPDGSNFTLKIRSTKLEDSAMYFCASLPLAAAWNEQFFGPGTRLTVL.

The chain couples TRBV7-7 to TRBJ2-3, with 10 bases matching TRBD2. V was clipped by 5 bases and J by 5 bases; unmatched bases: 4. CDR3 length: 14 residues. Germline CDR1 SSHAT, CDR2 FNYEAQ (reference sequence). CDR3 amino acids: CASSPGLAQDTQYF. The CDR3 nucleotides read TGTGCCAGCAGCCCGGGACTAGCGCAAGATACGCAGTATTTT.

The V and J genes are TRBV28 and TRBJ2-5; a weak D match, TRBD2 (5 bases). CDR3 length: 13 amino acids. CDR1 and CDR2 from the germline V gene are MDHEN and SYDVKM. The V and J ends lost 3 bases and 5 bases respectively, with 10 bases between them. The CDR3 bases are TGTGCCAGCAGTTTGGTGGGAGCGGAGACCCAGTACTTC. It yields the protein CASSLVGAETQYF.

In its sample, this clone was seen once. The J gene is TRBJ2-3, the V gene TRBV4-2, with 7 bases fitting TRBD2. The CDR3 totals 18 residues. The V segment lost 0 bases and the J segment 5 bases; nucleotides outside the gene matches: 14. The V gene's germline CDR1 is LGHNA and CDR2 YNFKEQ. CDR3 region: CASSQEGPTSANEDTQYF. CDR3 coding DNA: TGTGCCAGCAGCCAAGAGGGCCCAACTAGCGCGAACGAAGATACGCAGTATTTT.

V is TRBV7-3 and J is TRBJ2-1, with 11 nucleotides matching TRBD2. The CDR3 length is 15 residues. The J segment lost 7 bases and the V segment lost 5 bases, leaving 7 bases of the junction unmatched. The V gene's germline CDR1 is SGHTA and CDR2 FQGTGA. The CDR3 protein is CASSDLAGGRNEQFF. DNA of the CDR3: TGTGCCAGCAGCGATCTAGCGGGAGGCAGGAATGAGCAGTTCTTC.

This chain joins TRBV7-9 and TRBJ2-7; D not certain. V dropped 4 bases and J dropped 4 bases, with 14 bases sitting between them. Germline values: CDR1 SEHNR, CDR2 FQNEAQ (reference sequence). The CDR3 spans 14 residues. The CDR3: CASSSTLVPYEQYF. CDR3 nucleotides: TGTGCCAGCAGCTCCACCTTGGTGCCTTACGAGCAGTACTTC.

Here the CDR3 DNA reads TGTGCCAGCAGCCCCCGGACCTACAATGAGCAGTTCTTC. It specifies CASSPRTYNEQFF. The rearrangement joins TRBV7-3 to TRBJ2-1; D call uncertain. The ends were cut back, 5 bases at V and 2 bases at J, with 7 bases in the middle. The CDR3 loop spans 13 amino acids. The germline CDR1 and CDR2 sequences are SGHTA and FQGTGA.

CDR3 region: CASSVGQYQETQYF. CDR3 nucleotide sequence: TGTGCCAGCAGCGTAGGTCAGTATCAAGAGACCCAGTACTTC. The V and J genes are TRBV9 and TRBJ2-5, with D unresolved. V lost 0 bases and J 2 bases, leaving 8 bases between the germline ends. Per the germline V gene, CDR1 is SGDLS and CDR2 is YYNGEE. The CDR3 runs to 14 residues.

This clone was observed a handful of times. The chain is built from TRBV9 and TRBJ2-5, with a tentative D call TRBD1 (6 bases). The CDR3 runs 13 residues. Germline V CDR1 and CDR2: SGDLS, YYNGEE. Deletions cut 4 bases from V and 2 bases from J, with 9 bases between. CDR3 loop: CASSRTDQETQYF. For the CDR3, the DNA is TGTGCCAGCAGCCGGACAGATCAAGAGACCCAGTACTTC. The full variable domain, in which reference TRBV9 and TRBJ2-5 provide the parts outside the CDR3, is DSGVTQTPKHLITATGQRVTLRCSPRSGDLSVYWYQQSLDQGLQFLIQYYNGEERAKGNILERFSAQQFPDLHSELNLSSLELGDSALYFCASSRTDQETQYFGPGTRLLVL.

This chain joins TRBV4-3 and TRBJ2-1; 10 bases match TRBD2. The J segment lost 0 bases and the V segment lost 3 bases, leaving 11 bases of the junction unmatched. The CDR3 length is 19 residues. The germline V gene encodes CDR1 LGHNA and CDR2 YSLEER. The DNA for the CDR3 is TGCGCCAGCAGCCAGGAGCGGGGGGGCTCGGTCAGCTCCTACAATGAGCAGTTCTTC. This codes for CASSQERGGSVSSYNEQFF.

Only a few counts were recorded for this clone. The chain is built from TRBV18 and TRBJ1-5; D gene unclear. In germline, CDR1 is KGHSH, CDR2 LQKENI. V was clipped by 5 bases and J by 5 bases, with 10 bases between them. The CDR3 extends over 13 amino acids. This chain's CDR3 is CASSVGRDQPQHF. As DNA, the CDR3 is TGTGCCAGCTCAGTAGGTCGGGATCAGCCCCAGCATTTT.

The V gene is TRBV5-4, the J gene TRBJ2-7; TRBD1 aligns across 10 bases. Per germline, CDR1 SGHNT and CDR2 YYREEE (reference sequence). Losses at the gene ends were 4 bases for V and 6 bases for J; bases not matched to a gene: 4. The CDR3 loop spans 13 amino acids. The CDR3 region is CASSRDRGGEQYF. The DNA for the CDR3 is TGTGCCAGCAGCCGGGACAGGGGAGGCGAGCAGTACTTC. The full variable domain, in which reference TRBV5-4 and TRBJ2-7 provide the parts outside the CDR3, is ETGVTQSPTHLIKTRGQQVTLRCSSQSGHNTVSWYQQALGQGPQFIFQYYREEENGRGNFPPRFSGLQFPNYSSELNVNALELDDSALYLCASSRDRGGEQYFGPGTRLTVT.

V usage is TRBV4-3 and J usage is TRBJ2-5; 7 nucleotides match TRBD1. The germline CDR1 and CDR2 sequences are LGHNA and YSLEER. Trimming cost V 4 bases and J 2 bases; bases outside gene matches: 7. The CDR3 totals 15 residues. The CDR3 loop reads CASSPGEGAQETQYF. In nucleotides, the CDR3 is TGCGCCAGCAGCCCTGGTGAGGGGGCTCAAGAGACCCAGTACTTC.

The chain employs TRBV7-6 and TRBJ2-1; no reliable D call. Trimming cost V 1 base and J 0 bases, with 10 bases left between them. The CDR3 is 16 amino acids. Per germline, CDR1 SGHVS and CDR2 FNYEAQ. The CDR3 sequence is CASSLEAVSSYNEQFF. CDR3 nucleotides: TGTGCCAGCAGCTTAGAGGCAGTGAGCTCCTACAATGAGCAGTTCTTC.

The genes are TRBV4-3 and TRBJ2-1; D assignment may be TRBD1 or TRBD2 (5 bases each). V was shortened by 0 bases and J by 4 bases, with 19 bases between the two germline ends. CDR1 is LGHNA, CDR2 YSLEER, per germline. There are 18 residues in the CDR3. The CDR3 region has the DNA TGCGCCAGCAGCCAAGAAAAGGGGATCGCGGGCCTATACAATGAGCAGTTCTTC. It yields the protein CASSQEKGIAGLYNEQFF.

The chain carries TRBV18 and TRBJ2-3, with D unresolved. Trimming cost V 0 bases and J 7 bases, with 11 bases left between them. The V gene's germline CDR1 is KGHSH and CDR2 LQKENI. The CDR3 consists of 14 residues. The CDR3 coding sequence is TGTGCCAGCTCACCACCGTCATTAGAGAATACGCAGTATTTT. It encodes CASSPPSLENTQYF. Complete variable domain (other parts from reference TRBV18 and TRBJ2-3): NAGVMQNPRHLVRRRGQEARLRCSPMKGHSHVYWYRQLPEEGLKFMVYLQKENIIDESGMPKERFSAEFPKEGPSILRIQQVVRGDSAAYFCASSPPSLENTQYFGPGTRLTVL.

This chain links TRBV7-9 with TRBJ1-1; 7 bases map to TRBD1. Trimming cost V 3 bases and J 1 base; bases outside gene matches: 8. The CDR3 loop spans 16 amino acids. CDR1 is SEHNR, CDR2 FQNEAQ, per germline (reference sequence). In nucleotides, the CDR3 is TGTGCCAGCAGCTTCCCCTCTGACAGGGCGAACACTGAAGCTTTCTTT. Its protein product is CASSFPSDRANTEAFF.

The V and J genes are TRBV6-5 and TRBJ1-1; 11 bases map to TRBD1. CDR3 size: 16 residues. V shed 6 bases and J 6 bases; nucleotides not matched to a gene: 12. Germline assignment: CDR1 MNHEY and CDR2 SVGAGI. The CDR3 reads CASSYIVPGQGAEAFF. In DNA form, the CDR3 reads TGTGCCAGCAGCTACATTGTACCGGGACAGGGGGCTGAAGCTTTCTTT.

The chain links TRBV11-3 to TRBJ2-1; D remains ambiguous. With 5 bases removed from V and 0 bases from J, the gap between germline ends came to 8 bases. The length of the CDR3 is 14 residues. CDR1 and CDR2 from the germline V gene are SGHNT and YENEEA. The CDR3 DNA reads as TGTGCCAGCAGCCCGGACGTCTCCTACAATGAGCAGTTCTTC. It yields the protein CASSPDVSYNEQFF.

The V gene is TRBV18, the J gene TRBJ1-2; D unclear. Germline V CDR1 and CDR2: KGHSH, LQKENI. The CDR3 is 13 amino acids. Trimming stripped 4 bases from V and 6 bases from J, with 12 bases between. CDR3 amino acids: CASSQTEENGYTF. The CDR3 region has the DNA TGTGCCAGCTCACAAACGGAGGAGAATGGCTACACCTTC.

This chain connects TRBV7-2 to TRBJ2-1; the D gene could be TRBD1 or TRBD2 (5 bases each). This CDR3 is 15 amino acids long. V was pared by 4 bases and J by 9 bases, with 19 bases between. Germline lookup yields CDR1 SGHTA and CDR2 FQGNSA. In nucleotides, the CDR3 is TGTGCCAGCAGCTCCGCCGGGGCCGTTAGTGGTGAGCAGTTCTTC. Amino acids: CASSSAGAVSGEQFF. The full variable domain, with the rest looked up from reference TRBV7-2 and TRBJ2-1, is GAGVSQSPSNKVTEKGKDVELRCDPISGHTALYWYRQSLGQGLEFLIYFQGNSAPDKSGLPSDRFSAERTGGSVSTLTIQRTQQEDSAVYLCASSSAGAVSGEQFFGPGTRLTVL.

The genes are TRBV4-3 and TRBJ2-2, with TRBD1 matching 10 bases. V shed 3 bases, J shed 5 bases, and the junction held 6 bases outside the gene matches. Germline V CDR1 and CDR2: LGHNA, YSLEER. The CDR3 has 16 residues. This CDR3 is CASSHPGTGVTGELFF. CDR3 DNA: TGCGCCAGCAGCCATCCCGGGACAGGGGTTACCGGGGAGCTGTTTTTT.

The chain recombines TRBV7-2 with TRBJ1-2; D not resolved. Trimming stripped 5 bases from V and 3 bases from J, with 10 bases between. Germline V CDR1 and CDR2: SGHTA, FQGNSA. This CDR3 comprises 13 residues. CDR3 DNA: TGTGCCAGCAGCCCCGACCCGGACTATGGCTACACCTTC. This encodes CASSPDPDYGYTF.

This CDR3 is CASSLVAGYYTF. Here the CDR3 DNA reads TGTGCCAGCAGCTTAGTGGCAGGGTACTACACCTTC. V gene TRBV7-9 combines with J gene TRBJ1-2, with TRBD1 as a possible D gene (5 bases). The V and J ends lost 1 base and 10 bases respectively, with 10 bases between them. This CDR3 comprises 12 residues. CDR1 is SEHNR, CDR2 FQNEAQ, per germline (reference sequence).